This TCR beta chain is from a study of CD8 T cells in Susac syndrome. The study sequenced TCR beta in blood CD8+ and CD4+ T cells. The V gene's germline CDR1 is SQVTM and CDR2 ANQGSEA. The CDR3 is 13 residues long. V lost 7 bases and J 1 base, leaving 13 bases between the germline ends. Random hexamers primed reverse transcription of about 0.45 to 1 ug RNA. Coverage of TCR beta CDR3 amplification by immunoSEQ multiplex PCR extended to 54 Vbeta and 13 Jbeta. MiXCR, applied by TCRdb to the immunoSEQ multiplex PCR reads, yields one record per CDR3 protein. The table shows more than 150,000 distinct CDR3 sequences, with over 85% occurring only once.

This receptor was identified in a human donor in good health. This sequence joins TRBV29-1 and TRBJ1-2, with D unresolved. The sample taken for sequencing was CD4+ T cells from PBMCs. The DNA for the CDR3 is TGCAGCGGGGTGGATCCAAGTAACTATGGCTACACCTTC. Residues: CSGVDPSNYGYTF.